A selection of T cell receptor beta chains follows, all from one sample in a study of metastatic and nonmetastatic thyroid tumors. TCRdb re-processed the PCR reads through MiXCR. The sample carries some 12,000 clones, under 30% recorded once. The sequenced material came from tumor tissue. Every receptor here comes from a female donor with papillary thyroid cancer or a benign thyroid nodule (not recorded which). Some clones in this sample may be carry-over from other donors' samples. CDR3s include the opening cysteine and the closing phenylalanine or tryptophan. A D gene is named only where the DNA matches it firmly. Clone size is given for some rows only: seen once, a few or many times, or a class if the clone is expanded.

>16|medium-sized|TRBV11-2|-|TRBJ2-5
TGTGCCAGCAGCTTAGATCTCAGAACAGGAGTAGAGACCCAGTACTTC
CASSLDLRTGVETQYF
>15|many|TRBV5-8|-|TRBJ1-4
TGTGCCATCCCTGGCGGTCTTGCAACTAATGAAAAACTGTTTTTT
CAIPGGLATNEKLFF
>15|-|TRBV14|TRBD1|TRBJ2-7
TGTGCCAGCAGCCGACCGGGGACAGGGTTCGTCGAGCAGTACTTC
CASSRPGTGFVEQYF
>14|large|TRBV6-5|-|TRBJ1-1
TGTGCCAGCAGTTACGGGGGCAGGGGCACTGAAGCTTTCTTT
CASSYGGRGTEAFF
>15|-|TRBV28|TRBD1|TRBJ2-7
TGTGCCAGCAGCCCAAAGGGGGCACCCCCCTACGAGCAGTACTTC
CASSPKGAPPYEQYF
>13|medium-sized|TRBV24-1|TRBD1|TRBJ1-2
TGTGCCACCAGTGATGGACAGGCATATGGCTACACCTTC
CATSDGQAYGYTF
>15|-|TRBV6-5|-|TRBJ2-3
TGTGCCAGCAGTTACCGCATAGGGGGAACAGATACGCAGTATTTT
CASSYRIGGTDTQYF
>16|-|TRBV27|TRBD2|TRBJ2-7
TGTGCCAGCAGCTCCTATCGCGGGAGCCCGTCGCGGGAGCAGTACTTC
CASSSYRGSPSREQYF
>15|many|TRBV3-1|TRBD2|TRBJ2-5
TGTGCCAGCAGCCAAGGGGCTAGCGGGCAAGAGACCCAGTACTTC
CASSQGASGQETQYF
>14|-|TRBV13|TRBD1|TRBJ1-2
TGTGCCAGCAGCTCCGGGACAGGGGGCTATGGCTACACCTTC
CASSSGTGGYGYTF
>13|medium-sized|TRBV20-1|-|TRBJ1-1
TGCAGTGCTAGAGCCGCGACACGCACTGAAGCTTTCTTT
CSARAATRTEAFF
>14|-|TRBV28|TRBD1|TRBJ2-5
TGTGCCAGCAGTTTAGGACAGGGAATCGCTACCCAGTACTTC
CASSLGQGIATQYF
>18|-|TRBV19|TRBD2|TRBJ2-1
TGTGCCAGTAGTATTTTCCGGGGTAGCGGGACCTCTTACAATGAGCAGTTCTTC
CASSIFRGSGTSYNEQFF
>13|-|TRBV5-1|-|TRBJ1-1
TGCGCCAGCAGCCCTGGGGGGGACACTGAAGCTTTCTTT
CASSPGGDTEAFF
>15|medium-sized|TRBV5-1|-|TRBJ1-4
TGCGCCAGCAGTTACAATACAGGCGGGGGTGAAAAACTGTTTTTT
CASSYNTGGGEKLFF
>16|-|TRBV6-2/TRBV6-3|-|TRBJ2-7
TGTGCCAGCACCGACGTGGGACTTCAACTCTCCTACGAGCAGTACTTC
CASTDVGLQLSYEQYF
>16|few|TRBV28|TRBD2|TRBJ2-3
TGTGCCAGCAGCCGGACTAGCGGCATTAGCACAGATACGCAGTATTTT
CASSRTSGISTDTQYF
>16|-|TRBV28|-|TRBJ2-1
TGTGCCAGCAGTTTCCTCGCCTGGGACGGAAACAATGAGCAGTTCTTC
CASSFLAWDGNNEQFF
>15|-|TRBV24-1|TRBD1|TRBJ2-5
TGTTCCACCAGTGATGACGGGACAGGGGACGAGACCCAGTACTTC
CSTSDDGTGDETQYF
>20|medium-sized|TRBV13|TRBD1|TRBJ1-3
TGTGCCAGCAGCCGATTCTCGGGACAGGGATTCTATGCTCTCGGAAACACCATATATTTT
CASSRFSGQGFYALGNTIYF
>19|-|TRBV6-2/TRBV6-3|TRBD2|TRBJ2-1
TGTGCCAGCAGTAGTAGACTAGCGGGAGGGTTGAGCTCCTACAATGAGCAGTTCTTC
CASSSRLAGGLSSYNEQFF
>14|-|TRBV27|-|TRBJ2-7
TGTGCCAGCAGTTTCCTTAGGGGGGGGAACGAGCAGTACTTC
CASSFLRGGNEQYF
>15|-|TRBV6-1|TRBD1|TRBJ1-2
TGTGCCAGCAGCGGTATTGGGACAGGGAACTATGGCTACACCTTC
CASSGIGTGNYGYTF
>15|-|TRBV6-1|-|TRBJ1-6
TGTGCCAGCAAACAGGGAGGGGTCGATGATTCACCCCTCCACTTT
CASKQGGVDDSPLHF
>13|-|TRBV18|-|TRBJ1-6
TGTGCCAGCTCAACAGACGGCAATTCACCCCTCCACTTT
CASSTDGNSPLHF
>13|-|TRBV2|TRBD2|TRBJ2-7
TGTGCCAGCACCCGCGGACTAGCGGACGAGCAGTACTTC
CASTRGLADEQYF
>10|-|TRBV9|TRBD1|TRBJ1-1
TGTGCCAGCAGCGAGGGGACAGGGGGCTTT
CASSEGTGGF
>16|once|TRBV11-2|TRBD1|TRBJ2-1
TGTGCCAGCAGCCAGAGGGGGGACAGGGGGGACAATGAGCAGTTCTTC
CASSQRGDRGDNEQFF
>15|-|TRBV6-1|TRBD2|TRBJ2-5
TGTGCCAGCAGTTTCCGGACTAGCGGGATTGAGACCCAGTACTTC
CASSFRTSGIETQYF
>17|-|TRBV12-3/TRBV12-4|-|TRBJ2-2
TGTGCCAGCAGTTTAGCAGTGGGGGGCGGGAGTCACGGGGAGCTGTTTTTT
CASSLAVGGGSHGELFF
>14|-|TRBV19|-|TRBJ1-1
TGTGCCAGTAGTATCGGACCGAGGGGCACTGAAGCTTTCTTT
CASSIGPRGTEAFF
>15|-|TRBV6-1|TRBD2|TRBJ2-7
TGTGCCAGCAGCCGCGGGGGGGAAGGGTCCTACGAGCAGTACTTC
CASSRGGEGSYEQYF
>14|many|TRBV6-1|-|TRBJ2-2
TGTGCCAGCAGTGAAGCGTGGGAGGCCGGGGAGCTGTTCTTT
CASSEAWEAGELFF
>16|-|TRBV11-2|TRBD2|TRBJ2-1
TGTGCCAGCAGCCCAGAGGGACTAGCGGGTATCTATGAGCAGTTCTTC
CASSPEGLAGIYEQFF
>13|-|TRBV12-3/TRBV12-4|-|TRBJ1-1
TGTGCCAGCAGTTTAATTGGGAACACTGAAGCTTTCTTT
CASSLIGNTEAFF
>18|-|TRBV5-1|TRBD1|TRBJ2-7
TGCGCCAGCAGCTTCCGGGACAGCGCATTAAAATCACCCTACGAGCAGTACTTC
CASSFRDSALKSPYEQYF
>12|-|TRBV20-1|-|TRBJ2-1
TGCAGTGCTAGAAGAAGCATCCGTGAGCAGTTCTTC
CSARRSIREQFF
>13|medium-sized|TRBV5-1|-|TRBJ2-5
TGCGCCAGCAGTCGGGACCAGGGGGAGACCCAGTACTTC
CASSRDQGETQYF
>13|few|TRBV7-9|TRBD1|TRBJ1-5
TGTGCCAGCAGCTGGACAGGAGATCAGCCCCAGCATTTT
CASSWTGDQPQHF
>16|few|TRBV27|-|TRBJ2-1
TGTGCCAGCAGTATCGGAGCCCCCAGCTCCTACAATGAGCAGTTCTTC
CASSIGAPSSYNEQFF
>14|few|TRBV28|-|TRBJ2-7
TGTGCCAGCAGTTTATTCTCGGAGAGCTACGAGCAGTACTTC
CASSLFSESYEQYF